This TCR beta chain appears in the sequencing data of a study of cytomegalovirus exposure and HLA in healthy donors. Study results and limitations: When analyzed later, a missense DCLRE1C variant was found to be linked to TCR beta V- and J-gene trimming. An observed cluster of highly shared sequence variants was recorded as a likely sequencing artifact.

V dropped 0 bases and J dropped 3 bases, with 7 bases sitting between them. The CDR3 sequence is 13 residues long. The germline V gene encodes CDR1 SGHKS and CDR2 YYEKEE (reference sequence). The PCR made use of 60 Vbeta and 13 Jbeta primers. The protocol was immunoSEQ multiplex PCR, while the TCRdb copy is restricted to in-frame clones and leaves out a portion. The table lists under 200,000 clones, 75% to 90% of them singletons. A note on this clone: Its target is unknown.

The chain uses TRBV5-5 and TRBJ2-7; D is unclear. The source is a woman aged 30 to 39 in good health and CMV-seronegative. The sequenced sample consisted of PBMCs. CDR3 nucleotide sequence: TGTGCCAGCAGCTTGGCCAGTCTCTACGAGCAGTACTTC. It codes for CASSLASLYEQYF.